These 16 T cell receptor beta chains share one sample of origin, sequenced in a study of human T cells and chemical hapten exposure. TCRdb analysed the RACE reads with MiXCR anew, one entry per CDR3 protein. The sample lists a few hundred thousand distinct CDR3 sequences, 4.5% to 5.5% occurring once. Time point of the sample: pre-sensitization, week 0. The sample's treatment: therapeutic diphenylcyclopropenone sensitization with weekly scalp DPC. Sequencing was performed on whole blood, taken in connection with sensitization to the hapten diphenylcyclopropenone (DPC). Receptors were obtained from a woman aged 18-29 years with alopecia areata. Some clones in this sample may be carry-over from other donors' samples.

V gene TRBV3-1 combines with J gene TRBJ2-3; the match to TRBD2 covers 14 bases. CDR3 length equals 14 residues. CDR1 LGHDT and CDR2 YNNKEL come from the germline V gene (reference sequence). Germline trimming cut 6 bases from V and 8 bases from J; bases unmatched to any gene: 4. The CDR3 coding sequence is TGTGCCAGCAGGGGACTAGCGGGGGTAGCTACGCAGTATTTT. This encodes CASRGLAGVATQYF.

The gene calls are TRBV28 and TRBJ2-6; 7 nucleotides agree with TRBD1. Germline V gives CDR1 MDHEN, CDR2 SYDVKM. Losses at the gene ends were 6 bases for V and 0 bases for J; bases not matched to a gene: 5. The CDR3 has 16 amino acids. CDR3 sequence: CASRRGLISGANVLTF. The DNA for the CDR3 is TGTGCCAGCAGGAGGGGGCTGATCTCTGGGGCCAACGTCCTGACTTTC.

This clonotype was counted a few times. The chain links TRBV7-9 to TRBJ2-4; D not certain. This CDR3 comprises 15 residues. Germline V gives CDR1 SEHNR, CDR2 FQNEAQ (reference sequence). V gave up 4 bases and J gave up 2 bases, with 12 bases separating them. CDR3 coding DNA: TGTGCCAGCAGCTCACTAAGGTTGTCCAAAAACATTCAGTACTTC. Translated: CASSSLRLSKNIQYF.

This sequence joins TRBV9 and TRBJ1-6, with D possibly being TRBD1 (5 bases). CDR1 SGDLS and CDR2 YYNGEE come from the germline V gene. The germline V and J ends were trimmed by 5 bases and 6 bases, with 15 bases remaining between them. The CDR3 has 15 amino acids. CDR3 region: CASSFRGGGNSPLHF. The CDR3 bases are TGTGCCAGCAGTTTTAGGGGCGGAGGTAATTCACCCCTCCACTTT.

This clonotype was counted at least ten times. The rearrangement links TRBV11-2 to TRBJ2-7, with 12 positions matching TRBD2. The CDR3 extends over 14 amino acids. CDR1 and CDR2 (germline): SGHAT, FQNNGV. Unmatched junction bases numbered 2, after V lost 4 bases and J lost 4 bases. The CDR3 DNA is TGTGCCAGCAGCTCGGGACTAGCGGGTTACGAGCAGTACTTC. Residues: CASSSGLAGYEQYF. The full variable domain, completed using reference TRBV11-2 and TRBJ2-7, is EAGVAQSPRYKIIEKRQSVAFWCNPISGHATLYWYQQILGQGPKLLIQFQNNGVVDDSQLPKDRFSAERLKGVDSTLKIQPAKLEDSAVYLCASSSGLAGYEQYFGPGTRLTVT.

There are many counts of this clonotype. The rearrangement uses TRBV7-2 and TRBJ2-1; 11 nucleotides align to TRBD2. The ends lost 4 bases at V and 5 bases at J; junction bases unmatched: 10. The germline CDR1 and CDR2 sequences are SGHTA and FQGNSA. CDR3 length: 17 residues. Here the CDR3 DNA reads TGTGCCAGCAGCTCCCCGTCCGGGACTAGCGGTAACAATGAGCAGTTCTTC. Amino acids: CASSSPSGTSGNNEQFF.

This clonotype appeared a few times. The rearrangement uses TRBV12-3 or TRBV12-4 and TRBJ1-4; 7 nucleotides align to TRBD1. The length of the CDR3 is 15 residues. After removal of 6 bases from V and 5 bases from J, the junction contained 9 bases not matched to a gene. In DNA, the CDR3 is TGTGCCAGCAGAGATATCCAGGGGGGGAATGAAAAACTGTTTTTT. This sequence encodes CASRDIQGGNEKLFF.

The table lists this clonotype with many counts. This sequence joins TRBV12-3 or TRBV12-4 and TRBJ2-2; 9 bases are shared with TRBD1. The V and J ends lost 5 bases and 1 base, in that order; junction bases with no gene match: 5. The CDR3 sequence is 16 residues long. The CDR3 sequence: CASSSRQGENTGELFF. In DNA, the CDR3 is TGTGCCAGCAGTAGTAGACAGGGGGAGAACACCGGGGAGCTGTTTTTT.

This clonotype was picked up a small number of times. The V and J genes are TRBV6-1 and TRBJ1-1; D unresolved. The CDR3 loop spans 15 amino acids. V lost 2 bases, J lost 3 bases, and 13 bases lay in between. Germline-derived CDR1 and CDR2 are MNHNS and SASEGT. The CDR3, as DNA: TGTGCCAGCAGTGAAAGTATGGAAGCGTACACTGAAGCTTTCTTT. This sequence encodes CASSESMEAYTEAFF.

About this clonotype itself: A much larger clone sits a single nucleotide away, making a read error possible. Without the conserved terminal phenylalanine or tryptophan, this CDR3 likely stems from a read error. V usage is TRBV12-3 or TRBV12-4 and J usage is TRBJ1-1; D is undetermined. V was cut by 6 bases and J by 9 bases, with 11 bases left in between. The CDR3 totals 11 residues. The CDR3 is CASRKGPKAFS. The CDR3 DNA is TGTGCCAGCAGGAAGGGTCCCAAAGCTTTCTCT.

This clonotype was recorded at least ten times. The rearrangement joins TRBV3-1 to TRBJ2-2, with D unresolved. The CDR3 is made up of 18 amino acids. CDR1 and CDR2 from the germline V gene are LGHDT and YNNKEL (reference sequence). V lost 1 base to trimming and J lost 2 bases, with 17 bases between them. The CDR3: CASSQVRVTAFNTGELFF. The CDR3 region has the DNA TGTGCCAGCAGCCAAGTAAGAGTCACGGCTTTTAACACCGGGGAGCTGTTTTTT. Using reference TRBV3-1 and TRBJ2-2 for the parts outside the CDR3, the full variable domain is DTAVSQTPKYLVTQMGNDKSIKCEQNLGHDTMYWYKQDSKKFLKIMFSYNNKELIINETVPNRFSPKSPDKAHLNLHINSLELGDSAVYFCASSQVRVTAFNTGELFFGEGSRLTVL.

Turning to this clonotype: Just one base apart from a much larger clone, this may be a read error. The genes are TRBV6-2 or TRBV6-3 and TRBJ2-1; D gene ambiguous. The J call may not be correct, given that the DNA end is closer to TRBJ2-7. This CDR3 is built from 15 residues. In germline, CDR1 is MNHEY, CDR2 SVGEGT. CDR3 nucleotide sequence: TGTGCCAGCAGTTACGGGGTGATGTGGGGTGATGAGCAGTACTTC. It is translated as CASSYGVMWGDEQYF.

This clonotype was counted ten times or more. V and J are TRBV29-1 and TRBJ1-2; D is unresolved. V was trimmed by 3 bases and J by 3 bases, leaving 14 bases between them. Germline values: CDR1 SQVTM, CDR2 ANQGSEA. CDR3 length equals 14 residues. In nucleotides, the CDR3 is TGCAGCGTTGACTCAGGCCATGGGCACTATGGCTACACCTTC. It encodes CSVDSGHGHYGYTF.

This clonotype has more than one count but fewer than ten. This chain joins TRBV12-5 and TRBJ2-3; D unclear. CDR1 is LGHNT and CDR2 is FRNRAP in the germline V gene. This CDR3 is built from 12 residues. Trimming pared 1 base from V and 10 bases from J, leaving 9 bases between. This CDR3 reads CASGLATGAQYF. In nucleotides, the CDR3 is TGTGCTAGTGGTTTGGCGACGGGTGCGCAGTATTTT. Supplemented by reference TRBV12-5 and TRBJ2-3, the full variable domain reads DARVTQTPRHKVTEMGQEVTMRCQPILGHNTVFWYRQTMMQGLELLAYFRNRAPLDDSGMPKDRFSAEMPDATLATLKIQPSEPRDSAVYFCASGLATGAQYFGPGTRLTVL.

The chain has TRBV7-9 and TRBJ2-2, with D possibly TRBD1 on 6 matching bases. V lost 2 bases and J 0 bases, leaving 7 bases between the germline ends. Germline V gene lookup returns CDR1 SEHNR and CDR2 FQNEAQ (reference sequence). The CDR3 extends over 15 amino acids. This CDR3 reads CASSLWTANTGELFF. For the CDR3, the DNA is TGTGCCAGCAGCTTATGGACAGCGAACACCGGGGAGCTGTTTTTT.

This clonotype was counted at least ten times. V is TRBV3-1 and J is TRBJ2-1; D is possibly TRBD2 (6 bases). This CDR3 is 12 amino acids long. Trimming removed 4 bases from V and 8 bases from J, with 9 bases in between. Germline values: CDR1 LGHDT, CDR2 YNNKEL (reference sequence). CDR3 bases: TGTGCCAGCAGCCCGACTAGGGATGAGCAGTTCTTC. It translates to CASSPTRDEQFF.